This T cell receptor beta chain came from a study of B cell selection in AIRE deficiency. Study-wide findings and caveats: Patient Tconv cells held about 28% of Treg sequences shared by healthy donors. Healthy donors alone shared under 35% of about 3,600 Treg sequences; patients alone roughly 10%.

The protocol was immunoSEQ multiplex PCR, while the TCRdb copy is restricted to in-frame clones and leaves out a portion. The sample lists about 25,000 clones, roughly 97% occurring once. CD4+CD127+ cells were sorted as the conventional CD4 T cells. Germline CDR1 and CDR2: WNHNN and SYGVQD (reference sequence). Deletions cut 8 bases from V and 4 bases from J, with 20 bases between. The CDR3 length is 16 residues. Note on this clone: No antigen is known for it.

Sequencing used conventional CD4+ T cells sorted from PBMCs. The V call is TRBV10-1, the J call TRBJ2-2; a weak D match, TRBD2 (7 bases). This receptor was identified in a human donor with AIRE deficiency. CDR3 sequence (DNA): TGCGCCAGCTGGGGAGGGGGGCTTCCTCTCACCGGGGAGCTGTTTTTT. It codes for CASWGGGLPLTGELFF.